This TCR beta chain was documented in a study of OX40 agonist ivuxolimab in advanced cancers. Profiled with immunoSEQ multiplex PCR; TCRdb holds only in-frame clones, not every one. The sample yields roughly 83,000 clones, 75% to 95% seen once. The source material was CD4+ or CD8+ T cells sorted from blood, sampled in a trial of the OX40 agonist ivuxolimab. The source is an adult with an advanced solid tumor such as melanoma, head and neck, liver or kidney cancer.

DNA for the CDR3: TGTGCCAGTGAAGACAAATGGACAGGGAGCGCTGAAGCTTTCTTT. This encodes CASEDKWTGSAEAFF. The rearrangement uses TRBV19 and TRBJ1-1, with 8 bases that match TRBD1. CDR1 and CDR2 (germline): LNHDA, SQIVND (reference sequence). This CDR3 contains 15 residues. With 8 bases clipped from V and 6 bases from J, the junction kept 14 bases outside the gene matches.